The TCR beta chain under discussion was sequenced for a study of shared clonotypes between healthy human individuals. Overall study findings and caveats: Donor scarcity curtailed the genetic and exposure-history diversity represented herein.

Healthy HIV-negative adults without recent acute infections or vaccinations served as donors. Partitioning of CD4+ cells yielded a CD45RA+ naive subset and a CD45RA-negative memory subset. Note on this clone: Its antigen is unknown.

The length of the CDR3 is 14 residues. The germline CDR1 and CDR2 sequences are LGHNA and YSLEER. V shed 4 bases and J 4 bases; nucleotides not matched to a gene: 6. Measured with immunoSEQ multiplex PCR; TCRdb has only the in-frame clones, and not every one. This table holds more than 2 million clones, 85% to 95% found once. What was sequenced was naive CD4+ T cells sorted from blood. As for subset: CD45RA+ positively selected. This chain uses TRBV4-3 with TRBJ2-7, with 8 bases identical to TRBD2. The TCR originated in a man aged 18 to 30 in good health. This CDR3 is CASSRSGSSYEQYF. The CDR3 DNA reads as TGCGCCAGCAGCCGCAGCGGGAGCTCTTACGAGCAGTACTTC.